The 5 T cell receptor beta chains below all came from one sample that was sequenced in a study of blood T cells in healthy people across ages. For the second PCR, which ran for about 7 to 11 cycles, a sample-barcoded 5' primer and a J-beta primer mix were used. TCRdb reprocessed the 5' RACE reads with MiXCR, giving one entry per CDR3 protein. The data contain 600,000 to 850,000 distinct CDR3 sequences, 25% of them seen just once; the ten biggest clones take up more than 8.5%. The data also belong to a second study, concerning T cells of mothers and their children.

Sequencing was carried out using blood. These receptors originate from a boy aged 5-17 years in good health.

The V gene is TRBV12-3 or TRBV12-4, the J gene TRBJ1-1; no definite D call. This CDR3 is built from 13 residues. The germline V and J ends were trimmed by 7 bases and 6 bases, with 15 bases remaining between them. The CDR3 is CASTQHESSEAFF. The DNA of the CDR3 is TGTGCCAGCACTCAACATGAGTCTTCTGAAGCTTTCTTT.

A few counts support this clonotype. This chain links TRBV6-5 with TRBJ1-3; 7 bases fit TRBD1. CDR3 length: 15 residues. The J segment lost 4 bases and the V segment lost 4 bases, leaving 7 bases of the junction unmatched. Per the germline V gene, CDR1 is MNHEY and CDR2 is SVGAGI. CDR3 protein: CASSSTGDAGNTIYF. CDR3 DNA sequence: TGTGCCAGCAGTTCTACAGGGGATGCGGGAAACACCATATATTTT.

The gene calls are TRBV5-1 and TRBJ2-4; D is perhaps TRBD1 or TRBD2 (6 bases each). Germline CDR1 and CDR2: SGHRS and YFSETQ. The CDR3 runs 15 residues. V lost 0 bases to trimming and J lost 4 bases, with 11 bases between them. CDR3 DNA: TGCGCCAGCAGCTTGGAAGGGGGGAAGAAAAACATTCAGTACTTC. Its protein product is CASSLEGGKKNIQYF.

The genes are TRBV7-2 and TRBJ2-1; D tentatively reads TRBD1 or TRBD2 (6 bases each). The DNA end is a closer match to TRBJ2-5, so the J assignment may be wrong. The CDR3 covers 14 residues. In germline, CDR1 is SGHTA, CDR2 FQGNSA. DNA for the CDR3: TGTGCCAGCAGCTTAGCGGGGGGCCCAGCGGACCAGTACTTC. Its protein is CASSLAGGPADQYF.

This chain joins TRBV7-2 and TRBJ1-2, with D tentatively TRBD1 (6 bases). The V and J ends lost 1 base and 14 bases respectively, with 23 bases between them. The CDR3 is 15 residues long. Germline V gene lookup returns CDR1 SGHTA and CDR2 FQGNSA. CDR3: CASSLDLGSGRGLTF. The CDR3 DNA follows: TGTGCCAGCAGCTTAGATTTGGGATCGGGCAGGGGCCTTACCTTC. Combining the CDR3 with reference TRBV7-2 and TRBJ1-2 gives the whole variable domain GAGVSQSPSNKVTEKGKDVELRCDPISGHTALYWYRQSLGQGLEFLIYFQGNSAPDKSGLPSDRFSAERTGGSVSTLTIQRTQQEDSAVYLCASSLDLGSGRGLTFGSGTRLTVV.